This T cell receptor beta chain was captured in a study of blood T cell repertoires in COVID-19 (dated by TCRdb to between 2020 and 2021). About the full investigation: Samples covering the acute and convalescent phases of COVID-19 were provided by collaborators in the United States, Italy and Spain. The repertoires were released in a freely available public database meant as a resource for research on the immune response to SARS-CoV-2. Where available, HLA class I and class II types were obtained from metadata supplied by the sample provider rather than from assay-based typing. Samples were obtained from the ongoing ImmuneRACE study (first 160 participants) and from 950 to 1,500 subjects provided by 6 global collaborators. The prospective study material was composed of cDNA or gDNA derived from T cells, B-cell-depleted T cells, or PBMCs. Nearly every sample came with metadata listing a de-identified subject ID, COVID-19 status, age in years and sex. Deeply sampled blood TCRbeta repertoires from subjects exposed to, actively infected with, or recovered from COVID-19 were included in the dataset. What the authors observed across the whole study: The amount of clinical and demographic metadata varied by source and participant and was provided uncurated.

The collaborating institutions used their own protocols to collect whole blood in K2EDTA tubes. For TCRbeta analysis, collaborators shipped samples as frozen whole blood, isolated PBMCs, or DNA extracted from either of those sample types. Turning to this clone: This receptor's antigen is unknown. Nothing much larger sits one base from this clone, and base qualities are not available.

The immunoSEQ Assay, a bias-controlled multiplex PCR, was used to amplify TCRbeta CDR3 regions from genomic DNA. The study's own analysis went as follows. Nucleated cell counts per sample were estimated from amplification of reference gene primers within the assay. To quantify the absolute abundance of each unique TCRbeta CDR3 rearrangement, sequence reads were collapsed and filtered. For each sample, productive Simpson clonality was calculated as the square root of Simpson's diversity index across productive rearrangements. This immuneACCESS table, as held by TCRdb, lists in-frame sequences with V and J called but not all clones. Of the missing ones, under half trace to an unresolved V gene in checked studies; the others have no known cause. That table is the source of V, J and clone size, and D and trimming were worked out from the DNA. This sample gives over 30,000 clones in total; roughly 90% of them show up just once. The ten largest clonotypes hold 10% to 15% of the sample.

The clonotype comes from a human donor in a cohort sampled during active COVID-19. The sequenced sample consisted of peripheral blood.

The bases are TGTGCCACCAGCAGAGATATCGGGACTACCTACGAGCAGTACTTC. This codes for CATSRDIGTTYEQYF. This sequence uses TRBV15 and TRBJ2-7, with 7 junctional bases fitting TRBD2. The germline V gene (reference sequence) sets CDR1 to LNHNV and CDR2 to YYDKDF. V is trimmed back by 0 bases and J by 2 bases, and the junction contains 4 bases that no gene match accounts for. From its cysteine to its phenylalanine, the CDR3 spans 15 amino acids. The sequence is cut down to CDR3 DNA, 45 bases in frame from base 1.